A single T cell receptor beta chain is shown here with its context. The target antigen is unknown. The source of the sample is a study of Tregs in tolerant kidney transplant recipients. Mixed chimerism was transient after nonmyeloablative marrow transplants from related graft donors. Unstimulated regulatory T cells (CD4+CD25+CD127-), CD4+CD25- non-regulatory cells, CD4 and CD8 cells were FACS-sorted from thawed PBMCs. The length of the CDR3 is 13 residues. Trimming cost V 6 bases and J 2 bases; bases outside gene matches: 1. Germline CDR1 reads MNHEY; CDR2 reads SMNVEV (reference sequence). Sequenced by immunoSEQ multiplex PCR; TCRdb stores in-frame clones only, minus some. The data show tens of thousands of clones, around 87% seen once. Broader study findings: Expanding Tregs on activated donor B cells appeared to best identify donor-specific TCRbeta clones. Tolerant patients' donor-specific Tregs expanded beyond overall Tregs, suggesting antigen-driven growth. Biological reproducibility was not directly addressed, but technical replication error appeared minimal.

The V call is TRBV27, the J call TRBJ1-3, with 7 positions matching TRBD1. The receptor comes from a human patient who received a combined kidney and bone marrow transplant. A subset of T cells may come from the graft donor. The specimen comprised CD4+ T cells from blood (PBMCs), sampled 6 months after the transplant. The CDR3 DNA sequence: TGTGCCAGCAGCACAGGGGCTGGAAACACCATATATTTT. It encodes CASSTGAGNTIYF.